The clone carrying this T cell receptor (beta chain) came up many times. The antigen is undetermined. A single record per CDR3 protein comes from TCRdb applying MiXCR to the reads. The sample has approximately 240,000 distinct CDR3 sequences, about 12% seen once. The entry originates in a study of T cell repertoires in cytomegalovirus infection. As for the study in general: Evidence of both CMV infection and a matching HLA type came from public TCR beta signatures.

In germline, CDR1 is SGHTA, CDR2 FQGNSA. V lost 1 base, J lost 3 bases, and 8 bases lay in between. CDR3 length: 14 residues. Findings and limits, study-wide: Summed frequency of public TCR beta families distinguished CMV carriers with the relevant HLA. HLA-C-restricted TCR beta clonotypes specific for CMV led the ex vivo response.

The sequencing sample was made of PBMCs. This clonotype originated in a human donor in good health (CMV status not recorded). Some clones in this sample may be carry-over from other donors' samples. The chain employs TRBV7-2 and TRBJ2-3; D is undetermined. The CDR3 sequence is CASSLVGETDTQYF. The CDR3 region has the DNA TGTGCCAGCAGCTTAGTGGGCGAAACAGATACGCAGTATTTT.